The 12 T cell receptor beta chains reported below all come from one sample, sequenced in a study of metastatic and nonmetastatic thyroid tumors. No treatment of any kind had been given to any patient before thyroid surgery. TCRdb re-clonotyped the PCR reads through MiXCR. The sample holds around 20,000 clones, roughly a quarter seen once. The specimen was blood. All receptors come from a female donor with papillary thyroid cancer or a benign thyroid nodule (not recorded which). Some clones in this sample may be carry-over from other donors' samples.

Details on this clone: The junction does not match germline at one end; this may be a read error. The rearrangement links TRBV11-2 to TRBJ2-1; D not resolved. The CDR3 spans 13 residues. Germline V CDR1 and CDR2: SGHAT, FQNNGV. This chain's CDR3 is CANSLYSLNEQFF. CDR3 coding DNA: TGTGCCAACAGCTTATATTCATTGAATGAGCAGTTCTTC.

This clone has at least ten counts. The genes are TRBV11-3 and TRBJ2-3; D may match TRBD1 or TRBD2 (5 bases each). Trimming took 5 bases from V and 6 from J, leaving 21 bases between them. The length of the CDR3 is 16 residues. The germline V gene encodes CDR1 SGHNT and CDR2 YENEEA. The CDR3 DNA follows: TGTGCCAGCAGCCCATCTCTTTGGGGGAGCGCGGATACGCAGTATTTT. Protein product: CASSPSLWGSADTQYF.

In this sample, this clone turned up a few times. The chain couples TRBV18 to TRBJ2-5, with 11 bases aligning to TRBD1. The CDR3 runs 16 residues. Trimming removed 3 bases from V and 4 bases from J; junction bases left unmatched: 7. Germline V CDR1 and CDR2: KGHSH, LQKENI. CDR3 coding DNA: TGTGCCAGCTCACCCCTGGACAGGGGGCGCACAGAGACCCAGTACTTC. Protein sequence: CASSPLDRGRTETQYF.

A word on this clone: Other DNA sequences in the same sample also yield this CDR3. The CDR3 nucleotides are TGTGCCAGCTCATCAGATTACGAGCAGTACTTC. This encodes CASSSDYEQYF. The chain has TRBV18 and TRBJ2-7, with unresolved D. The CDR3 consists of 11 residues. The germline CDR1 and CDR2 sequences are KGHSH and LQKENI. V dropped 5 bases and J dropped 4 bases, with 6 bases sitting between them.

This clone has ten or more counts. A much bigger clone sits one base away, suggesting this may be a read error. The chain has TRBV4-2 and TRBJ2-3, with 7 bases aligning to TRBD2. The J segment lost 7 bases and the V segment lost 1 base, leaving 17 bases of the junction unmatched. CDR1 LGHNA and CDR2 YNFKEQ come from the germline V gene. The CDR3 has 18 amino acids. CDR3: CASSQVRLALAGAYTQYF. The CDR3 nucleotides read TGTGCCAGCAGCCAAGTGCGACTAGCTCTAGCAGGCGCATATACGCAGTATTTT.

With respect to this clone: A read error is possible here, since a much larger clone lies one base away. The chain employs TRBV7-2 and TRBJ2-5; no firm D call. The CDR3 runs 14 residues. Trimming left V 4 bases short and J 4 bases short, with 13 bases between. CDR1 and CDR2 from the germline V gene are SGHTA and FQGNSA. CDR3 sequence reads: CASSSLIARETQYF. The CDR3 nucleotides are TGTGCCAGCAGCTCGCTTATCGCACGAGAGACCCAGTACTTC.

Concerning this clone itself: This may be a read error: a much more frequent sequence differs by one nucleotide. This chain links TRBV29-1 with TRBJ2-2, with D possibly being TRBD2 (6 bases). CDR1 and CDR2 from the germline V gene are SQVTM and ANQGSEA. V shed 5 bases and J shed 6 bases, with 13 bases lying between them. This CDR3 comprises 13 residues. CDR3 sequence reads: CSVQTLAPGELFF. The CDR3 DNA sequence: TGCAGCGTTCAAACTCTAGCGCCCGGGGAGCTGTTTTTT.

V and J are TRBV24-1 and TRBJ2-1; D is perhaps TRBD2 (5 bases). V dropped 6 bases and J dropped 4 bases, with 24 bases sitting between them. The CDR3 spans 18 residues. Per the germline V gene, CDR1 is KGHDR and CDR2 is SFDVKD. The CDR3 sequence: CATSTSRAGSPIYNEQFF. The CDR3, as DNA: TGTGCCACCAGTACATCGCGGGCGGGCTCCCCGATATACAATGAGCAGTTCTTC.

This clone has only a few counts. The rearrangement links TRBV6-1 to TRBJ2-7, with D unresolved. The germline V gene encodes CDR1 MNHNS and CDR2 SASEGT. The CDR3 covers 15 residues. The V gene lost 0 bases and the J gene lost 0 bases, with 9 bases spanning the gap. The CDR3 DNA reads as TGTGCCAGCAGTGAAGCGCCCAGTGTCTCCTACGAGCAGTACTTC. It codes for CASSEAPSVSYEQYF.

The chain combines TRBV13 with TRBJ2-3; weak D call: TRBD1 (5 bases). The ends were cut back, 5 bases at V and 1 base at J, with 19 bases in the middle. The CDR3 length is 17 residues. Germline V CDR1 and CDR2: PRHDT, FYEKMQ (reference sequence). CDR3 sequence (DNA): TGTGCCAGCAGCCCCGAGACTCCACCCAGGGGCACAGATACGCAGTATTTT. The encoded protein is CASSPETPPRGTDTQYF.

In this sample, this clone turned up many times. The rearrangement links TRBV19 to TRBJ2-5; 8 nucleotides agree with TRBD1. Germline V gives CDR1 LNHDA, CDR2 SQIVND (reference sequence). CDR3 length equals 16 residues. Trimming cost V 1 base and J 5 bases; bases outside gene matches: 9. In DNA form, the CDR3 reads TGTGCCAGTAGTATAGGTCGGACAGGGATGTGGGAGACCCAGTACTTC. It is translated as CASSIGRTGMWETQYF.

The CDR3 bases are TGCAGTGCTAGGGCGTGGGACAGGGGGCGGGATGAGCAGTTCTTC. Translation: CSARAWDRGRDEQFF. The chain uses TRBV20-1 and TRBJ2-1, with 12 bases fitting TRBD1. The V gene end was trimmed by 3 bases and the J gene end by 8 bases; junction bases not matched to a gene: 8. There are 15 residues in the CDR3. From germline, CDR1 is DFQATT and CDR2 SNEGSKA (reference sequence).